The 2 T cell receptor beta chains below were found in one sample sequenced in a study of blood T cell repertoires in COVID-19. The repertoire was sequenced with immunoSEQ multiplex PCR; TCRdb's copy has only in-frame clones and lacks some. The sample consists of approximately 300,000 clones, over 80% of them appearing once. Input material: peripheral blood. These receptors all come from a woman between 50 and 59 years old with active or convalescent COVID-19.

The chain links TRBV5-1 to TRBJ2-7; no definite D call. This CDR3 spans 13 amino acids. Germline assignment: CDR1 SGHRS and CDR2 YFSETQ. The V end lost 0 bases, the J end lost 3 bases, and 7 bases lay between the germline ends. The CDR3 nucleotides read TGCGCCAGCAGCTTGGTTGGCGGCTACGAGCAGTACTTC. Its translation is CASSLVGGYEQYF.

The genes are TRBV3-1 (or the pseudogene TRBV3-2) and TRBJ2-3, with 7 bases aligning to TRBD2. CDR1 is LGHDT and CDR2 is YNNKEL in the germline V gene (reference sequence). The CDR3 runs to 16 residues. With V trimmed by 4 bases and J by 8 bases, 15 bases remained unmatched. CDR3 bases: TGTGCCAGCAGCCCTATCAACGGACTAGGGACGGCTACGCAGTATTTT. This translates into CASSPINGLGTATQYF.